The 17 T cell receptor beta chains reported below all come from one sample, sequenced in a study of cytomegalovirus exposure and HLA in healthy donors. The PCR was carried out with 60 Vbeta primers and 13 Jbeta primers. The data were produced by immunoSEQ multiplex PCR, yet TCRdb's version contains in-frame clones alone and is incomplete. In all, the sample yields 31,000 or so clones. Sample: PBMCs. All receptors come from a female donor in good health and CMV-seronegative.

This clone is deemed medium-sized by its frequency. The rearrangement links TRBV19 to TRBJ2-1, with 11 bases that match TRBD2. The ends lost 3 bases at V and 6 bases at J; junction bases unmatched: 10. CDR1 is LNHDA and CDR2 is SQIVND in the germline V gene (reference sequence). CDR3 length: 17 amino acids. CDR3 protein: CASSMWSSGGSGNEQFF. The CDR3 coding sequence is TGTGCCAGTAGTATGTGGTCTAGCGGGGGGTCGGGCAATGAGCAGTTCTTC.

The chain couples TRBV6-1 to TRBJ1-5, with D uncertain. V was trimmed by 6 bases and J by 0 bases, leaving 12 bases between them. In germline, CDR1 is MNHNS, CDR2 SASEGT. This CDR3 is 15 amino acids long. CDR3 amino acids: CASRQTVTSNQPQHF. Written as DNA, the CDR3 is TGTGCCAGCAGACAGACGGTTACTAGCAATCAGCCCCAGCATTTT.

The chain links TRBV9 to TRBJ1-1, with 9 nucleotides matching TRBD1. Trimming at V came to 4 bases and at J to 4 bases, leaving 5 bases not matched to a gene. The CDR3 is 14 residues long. The V gene's germline CDR1 is SGDLS and CDR2 YYNGEE. The CDR3 DNA sequence: TGTGCCAGCAGCTCCGGACAGGGGATCACTGAAGCTTTCTTT. It specifies CASSSGQGITEAFF.

This chain joins TRBV27 and TRBJ2-7; D unclear. Trimming pared 8 bases from V and 2 bases from J, leaving 16 bases between. The germline V gene has CDR1 MNHEY and CDR2 SMNVEV (reference sequence). The CDR3 contains 14 residues. The chain's CDR3 is CASGLQAIPYEQYF. The CDR3 DNA reads TGTGCCAGCGGTCTTCAAGCAATACCCTACGAGCAGTACTTC.

V is TRBV6-5 and J is TRBJ2-7, with TRBD1 identical over 7 bases. V lost 2 bases, J lost 0 bases, and 4 bases stayed unmatched. This CDR3 spans 15 amino acids. Germline V CDR1 and CDR2: MNHEY, SVGAGI. This CDR3 is CASSYTQGSSYEQYF. The CDR3 nucleotides read TGTGCCAGCAGTTACACACAGGGGAGCTCCTACGAGCAGTACTTC.

The chain uses TRBV9 and TRBJ2-5; 8 bases line up with TRBD2. This CDR3 comprises 14 residues. CDR1 and CDR2 (germline): SGDLS, YYNGEE. V was pared by 3 bases and J by 2 bases, with 3 bases of the junction left unmatched. DNA of the CDR3: TGTGCCAGCAGCGGTAGCGGGACACAAGAGACCCAGTACTTC. As protein: CASSGSGTQETQYF.

The gene calls are TRBV11-3 and TRBJ1-3; D remains ambiguous. CDR3 length equals 16 residues. The germline V gene encodes CDR1 SGHNT and CDR2 YENEEA. Trimming removed 0 bases at V and 0 bases at J, with 9 bases between. CDR3 protein: CASSLEGRHSGNTIYF. CDR3 in DNA: TGTGCCAGCAGCTTAGAAGGCAGACACTCTGGAAACACCATATATTTT.

This rearrangement joins TRBV4-2 to TRBJ1-5, with D hard to call. The germline CDR1 and CDR2 sequences are LGHNA and YNFKEQ. The V end lost 4 bases, the J end lost 0 bases, and 10 bases lay between the germline ends. The CDR3 totals 15 residues. The DNA of the CDR3 is TGTGCCAGCAGCCCCTCTCACTATAGCAATCAGCCCCAGCATTTT. Translating it yields CASSPSHYSNQPQHF.

This chain joins TRBV9 and TRBJ2-7, with 7 bases identical to TRBD1. The CDR3 is 15 residues long. Germline CDR1 is SGDLS and CDR2 is YYNGEE. Trimming cost V 7 bases and J 1 base; bases outside gene matches: 11. For the CDR3, the DNA is TGTGCCAGCTCCCCCTCCGGGACAGTTTCCTACGAGCAGTACTTC. It specifies CASSPSGTVSYEQYF.

The rearrangement links TRBV11-2 to TRBJ1-2; tentatively, D is TRBD1 (5 bases). Trimming removed 5 bases at V and 4 bases at J, with 14 bases between. The CDR3 covers 14 residues. Looked up from germline, CDR1 is SGHAT and CDR2 is FQNNGV. The CDR3, as DNA: TGTGCCAGCAGCCCCGGGGGGGTTTTCTATGGCTACACCTTC. Translation: CASSPGGVFYGYTF.

The J gene is TRBJ1-2, the V gene TRBV27; a possible D gene is TRBD1 (6 bases). The CDR3 extends over 13 amino acids. CDR1 is MNHEY, CDR2 SMNVEV, per germline (reference sequence). Trimming took 6 bases from V and 4 from J, leaving 12 bases between them. The CDR3 bases are TGTGCCAGCAGCGAGGGACACCGCTATGGCTACACCTTC. The encoded protein is CASSEGHRYGYTF.

This chain links TRBV27 with TRBJ2-7, with D possibly TRBD1 on 7 matching bases. The V end lost 6 bases, the J end lost 1 base, and 22 bases lay between the germline ends. The CDR3 loop spans 17 amino acids. Germline V gives CDR1 MNHEY, CDR2 SMNVEV (reference sequence). CDR3 region: CASSRGLDRLDSYEQYF. CDR3 DNA: TGTGCCAGCAGCCGGGGGCTGGACAGGCTGGATTCCTACGAGCAGTACTTC.

The chain has TRBV18 and TRBJ1-5; 8 bases are a match to TRBD1. V trimming: 4 bases; J trimming: 7 bases; junction bases outside the gene matches: 3. The CDR3 spans 13 residues. Germline CDR1 KGHSH, CDR2 LQKENI. The CDR3 coding sequence is TGTGCCAGCTCACAAACAGGGGGGCAGCCCCAGCATTTT. Its translation is CASSQTGGQPQHF.

The V call is TRBV6-5, the J call TRBJ1-1; a weak D match, TRBD1 (6 bases). Germline V gene data show CDR1 as MNHEY and CDR2 as SVGAGI. The CDR3 extends over 14 amino acids. Between the trimmed V and J ends, which lost 7 bases and 4 bases, there was a span of 16 bases. CDR3 in amino acids: CASILHPQGTEAFF. For the CDR3, the DNA is TGTGCCAGCATCTTACACCCACAGGGCACTGAAGCTTTCTTT.

The chain joins TRBV7-9 to TRBJ1-2; the D gene is possibly TRBD1 (5 bases). The CDR3 covers 14 residues. Trimming took off 5 bases at V and 0 bases at J, with 10 bases between the two ends. Per the germline V gene, CDR1 is SEHNR and CDR2 is FQNEAQ (reference sequence). The CDR3 DNA sequence: TGTGCCAGCAGCCCCGGGGGTGCTAACTATGGCTACACCTTC. It specifies CASSPGGANYGYTF.

V and J are TRBV30 and TRBJ1-5; 9 bases align to TRBD1. CDR3 length equals 17 residues. J gave up 0 bases and V 2 bases, and 8 bases lay outside the gene matches. The V gene's germline CDR1 is GTSNPN and CDR2 SVGIG (reference sequence). CDR3 bases: TGTGCCTGGAGTCAAGGACAGGGGATGTATAGCAATCAGCCCCAGCATTTT. This codes for CAWSQGQGMYSNQPQHF.

The gene calls are TRBV29-1 and TRBJ1-2; D gene ambiguous. Per germline, CDR1 SQVTM and CDR2 ANQGSEA. The CDR3 totals 10 residues. Trimming took off 7 bases at V and 5 bases at J, with 8 bases between the two ends. CDR3 sequence reads: CSDLQYGYTF. The CDR3 DNA follows: TGCAGCGACCTACAGTATGGCTACACCTTC. Full variable domain (outside the CDR3, taken from reference TRBV29-1 and TRBJ1-2): SAVISQKPSRDICQRGTSLTIQCQVDSQVTMMFWYRQQPGQSLTLIATANQGSEATYESGFVIDKFPISRPNLTFSTLTVSNMSPEDSSIYLCSDLQYGYTFGSGTRLTVV.